A selection of T cell receptor beta chains follows, all from one sample in a study of CD8 T cells in ankylosing spondylitis. TCRdb processed the 5' RACE reads anew with MiXCR; each CDR3 protein has one entry. The data hold about 540,000 distinct CDR3 sequences, with 12% observed a single time. Specimen: blood, either unsorted or a sorted T cell fraction (not recorded which). The receptor source for this set is a male donor with ankylosing spondylitis. CDR3s include the opening cysteine and the closing phenylalanine or tryptophan. The D gene is left open where the match is weak. Size tells how often a clone was seen (once, few, many) or the class of an expanded clone, and some rows leave it out.

clone_size	d_call	cdr3_length	v_call	j_call	cdr3_nt	cdr3_aa
NA	NA	15	TRBV20-1	TRBJ2-1	TGCAGTGCTAGAGCATCAGGGAGCTCCTACAATGAGCAGTTCTTC	CSARASGSSYNEQFF
few	TRBD1	17	TRBV5-1	TRBJ2-7	TGCGCCAGCAGCTACCTGTCAGGGACAGGGGACTCCTACGAGCAGTACTTC	CASSYLSGTGDSYEQYF
few	TRBD2	13	TRBV6-1	TRBJ2-1	TGTGCCAGCAGTGAACTAGCGGACCTAGAGCAGTTCTTC	CASSELADLEQFF
many	NA	11	TRBV12-3/TRBV12-4	TRBJ1-3	TGTGCCAGCAGCTATGGCGAGAGGTCATATTTT	CASSYGERSYF
many	NA	13	TRBV12-3/TRBV12-4	TRBJ2-6	TGTGCCAGCATCAGCTCTGGGGCCAACGTCCTGACTTTC	CASISSGANVLTF
NA	NA	14	TRBV5-1	TRBJ2-6	TGCGCCAGCGACGACGGCTCTGGGGCCAACGTCCTGACTTTC	CASDDGSGANVLTF
few	TRBD2	18	TRBV20-1	TRBJ2-1	TGCAGTGCTAGAGATGTTTCGCCTAGCGGGAGCTCCTACAATGAGCAGTTCTTC	CSARDVSPSGSSYNEQFF
few	NA	13	TRBV5-1	TRBJ1-3	TGCGCCAGCAGCCCGGGAGGTCTGGACACCATATATTTT	CASSPGGLDTIYF
many	NA	15	TRBV11-2	TRBJ2-3	TGTGCCAGCAGCCCCACCAGCGCGCTCACAGATACGCAGTATTTT	CASSPTSALTDTQYF
few	NA	12	TRBV20-1	TRBJ2-2	TGCAGTGCACGGGACTTCACCGGGGAGCTGTTTTTT	CSARDFTGELFF
few	NA	12	TRBV6-2/TRBV6-3	TRBJ2-1	TGTGCCAGCAGTTACTCGTCCACTGAGCAGTTCTTC	CASSYSSTEQFF
many	TRBD1	15	TRBV20-1	TRBJ2-4	TGCAGTGCTAATAAAGGGACAGGGTCGGAAAACATTCAGTACTTC	CSANKGTGSENIQYF
few	NA	14	TRBV27	TRBJ1-4	TGTGCCAGCAGTCTGGCCCGATATAATGAAAAACTGTTTTTT	CASSLARYNEKLFF
many	TRBD2	17	TRBV7-9	TRBJ2-1	TGTGCCAGCAGCTCCTTAGCGGGAGGGCCGGAGAGCTATGAGCAGTTCTTC	CASSSLAGGPESYEQFF
NA	TRBD2	16	TRBV20-1	TRBJ2-3	TGCAGTGCTAGAAGGCCGGGAGGGCCCCCGGCCGATACGCAGTATTTT	CSARRPGGPPADTQYF
many	TRBD1	15	TRBV7-9	TRBJ2-5	TGTGCCAGCAGCGCAAGGGACAGGGCGAGGGAGACCCAGTACTTC	CASSARDRARETQYF
few	TRBD1	11	TRBV7-9	TRBJ2-5	TGTGCCAGCAGCTCTCCGGGACAGGGCAGGTTC	CASSSPGQGRF
NA	NA	12	TRBV10-3	TRBJ2-7	TGTGCCCGAGAGGGGAGTCCCTACGAGCAGTACTTC	CAREGSPYEQYF
few	TRBD1	14	TRBV11-3	TRBJ2-1	TGTGCCAGCAGCTTATCCACAGGGGGCTTTGAGCAGTTCTTC	CASSLSTGGFEQFF
NA	NA	14	TRBV7-8	TRBJ1-4	TGTGCCAGCAGCTTAGCGCCCACGGCTGAAAAACTGTTTTTT	CASSLAPTAEKLFF